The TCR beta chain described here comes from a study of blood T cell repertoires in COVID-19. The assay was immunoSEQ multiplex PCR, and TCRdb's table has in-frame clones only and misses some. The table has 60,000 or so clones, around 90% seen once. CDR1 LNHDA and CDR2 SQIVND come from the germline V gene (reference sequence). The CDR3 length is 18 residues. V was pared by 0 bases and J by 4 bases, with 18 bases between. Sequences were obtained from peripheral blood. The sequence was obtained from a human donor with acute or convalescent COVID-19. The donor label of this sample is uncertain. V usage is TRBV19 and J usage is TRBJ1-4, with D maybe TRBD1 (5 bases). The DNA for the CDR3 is TGTGCCAGTAGTATAGATCGGAGGGTTCGGGGCAGTAATGAAAAACTGTTTTTT. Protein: CASSIDRRVRGSNEKLFF.